This T cell receptor (beta chain) stems from a study of response to subunit inactivated influenza vaccine. Study conclusions and caveats: Researchers suggested that each seasonal influenza vaccination recruits few new T cells.

This clonotype was detected only a few times. As yet, its antigen is unknown. The V gene's germline CDR1 is MNHEY and CDR2 SMNVEV (reference sequence). The CDR3 spans 15 residues. The ends were cut back, 7 bases at V and 7 bases at J, with 20 bases in the middle. TCRdb recomputed calls from the RT-PCR reads with MiXCR, one row per CDR3 protein. The sample shows under 550,000 distinct CDR3 sequences, approximately 7.7% of them seen only once. The material was PBMCs from blood, obtained 23 months after vaccination. This receptor was taken from a man aged 50 to 69 who received an inactivated influenza vaccine. The chain recombines TRBV27 with TRBJ2-1; weak D call: TRBD1 (6 bases). CDR3 residues: CASIRSRGPPNEQFF. CDR3 sequence (DNA): TGTGCCAGCATTCGCTCCAGGGGTCCCCCAAATGAGCAGTTCTTC.